The rows below give T cell receptor beta chains drawn from one sample of a study of T cells in tuberculosis. Sequencing used immunoSEQ multiplex PCR; TCRdb keeps in-frame clones, though not all of them. The sample yields roughly 31,000 clones, about 83% seen once. Sequencing used PBMCs, obtained at tuberculosis diagnosis. These receptors originate from an adult with tuberculosis. CDR3s leave out the opening cysteine and the closing phenylalanine or tryptophan. The order of the fields is V gene, CDR3 protein.

TRBV30 | AWSVGGTGAYTEAF
TRBV5-6 | ASSLWGPEQY
TRBV5-6 | ASSSTRAEGDEQY
TRBV2 | ASSGTRRAMAKNIQY
TRBV29-1 | SATGNTEAF
TRBV27 | ASRPLAGGPGGELF
TRBV9 | ASSPRLAGTEAF
TRBV7-6 | ASSRDSLGEQY
TRBV15 | ATSRFSGGMNTEAF
TRBV7-8 | ASSSWTSPGANVLT
TRBV5-1 | ASSLETGEAF
TRBV30 | AWKGGPRKETQY
TRBV28 | ASSSGGAGTGELF
TRBV6-5 | ASSYSPGGSTDTQY
TRBV5-6 | ASSLVADSGNQPQH
TRBV5-1 | ASSTGTEDEQY
TRBV13 | ASSFGASGTQETQY
TRBV11-2 | ASSSGRGLELF
TRBV2 | ASSTGGRSDTTYEQY
TRBV11-1 | ASSFRDRYGNEQF
TRBV19 | ASSITGANYGYT
TRBV10-2 | ASKAASGPSYEQY
TRBV12-5 | ASGLGTGEHYGYT
TRBV18 | ASSINRVMNTEAF
TRBV5-1 | ASSTRTGGAELF
TRBV7-9 | ASSFHLAGGYNEQF
TRBV9 | ASSGTGHRIT
TRBV18 | ASTEDTDTQY